The 27 T cell receptor beta chains given below trace back to one sample, sequenced in a study of PD-L1 blockade in urothelial cancer. The repertoire was sequenced with immunoSEQ multiplex PCR; TCRdb's copy has only in-frame clones and lacks some. The sample contains 70,000 to 90,000 clones, approximately 81% of which appear only once. As for time point: pretreatment peripheral blood. The specimen comprised PBMCs, sampled around atezolizumab (anti-PD-L1) treatment. These receptors originate from a man aged 60 to 75 with urothelial cancer.

The chain is built from TRBV7-9 and TRBJ1-4; TRBD1 might be the D (5 bases). Trimming took off 1 base at V and 9 bases at J, with 15 bases between the two ends. The CDR3 totals 15 residues. Germline V CDR1 and CDR2: SEHNR, FQNEAQ (reference sequence). CDR3 region: CASSLESAGMKKLFF. For the CDR3, the DNA is TGTGCCAGCAGCTTAGAGTCGGCAGGGATGAAAAAACTGTTTTTT.

The chain carries TRBV5-5 and TRBJ2-7; 13 bases agree with TRBD2. CDR1 and CDR2 (germline): SGHKS, YYEKEE (reference sequence). The J segment lost 1 base and the V segment lost 4 bases, leaving 8 bases of the junction unmatched. The CDR3 sequence is 17 residues long. The CDR3 region is CASSVRLAGGKSYEQYF. CDR3 coding DNA: TGTGCCAGCAGCGTCCGACTAGCGGGGGGAAAATCCTACGAGCAGTACTTC.

V usage is TRBV7-9 and J usage is TRBJ2-1, with a possible D match to TRBD2 (6 bases). This CDR3 comprises 15 residues. V dropped 4 bases and J dropped 4 bases, with 14 bases sitting between them. Germline lookup yields CDR1 SEHNR and CDR2 FQNEAQ (reference sequence). The CDR3 nucleotides read TGTGCCAGCAGCTGGTCGGGAGAAAAATACAATGAGCAGTTCTTC. Amino acids: CASSWSGEKYNEQFF.

The chain couples TRBV27 to TRBJ1-5, with D perhaps TRBD1 (5 bases). The CDR3 runs 14 residues. Germline loops: CDR1 MNHEY, CDR2 SMNVEV (reference sequence). V lost 1 base and J lost 9, with 13 bases in between. DNA of the CDR3: TGTGCCAGCAGTTTATGGGCAGGGTTTGGGCCCCAGCATTTT. Amino acids: CASSLWAGFGPQHF.

The V call is TRBV9, the J call TRBJ2-3; 8 positions match TRBD2. V was clipped by 0 bases and J by 5 bases; unmatched bases: 11. Germline-derived CDR1 and CDR2 are SGDLS and YYNGEE. The CDR3 has 17 residues. The CDR3 loop reads CASSVDVGGANIDTQYF. The CDR3 nucleotides are TGTGCCAGCAGCGTAGACGTCGGGGGGGCTAATATAGATACGCAGTATTTT. Full variable domain (remainder filled in from reference TRBV9 and TRBJ2-3): DSGVTQTPKHLITATGQRVTLRCSPRSGDLSVYWYQQSLDQGLQFLIQYYNGEERAKGNILERFSAQQFPDLHSELNLSSLELGDSALYFCASSVDVGGANIDTQYFGPGTRLTVL.

The chain uses TRBV7-2 and TRBJ1-2, with a weak D call TRBD1 (6 bases). Trimming took off 4 bases at V and 0 bases at J, with 12 bases between the two ends. From germline, CDR1 is SGHTA and CDR2 FQGNSA. There are 15 residues in the CDR3. This chain's CDR3 is CASSSYRVSNYGYTF. DNA for the CDR3: TGTGCCAGCAGCTCCTACAGGGTGTCTAACTATGGCTACACCTTC.

The rearrangement uses TRBV10-3 and TRBJ1-2, with a tentative D call TRBD1 (5 bases). Trimming stripped 6 bases from V and 6 bases from J, with 17 bases between. The CDR3 runs 14 residues. The germline CDR1 and CDR2 sequences are ENHRY and SYGVKD. In DNA form, the CDR3 reads TGTGCCATCAGCCCCCCGGGAGGGGCCCATGGCTACACCTTC. This sequence encodes CAISPPGGAHGYTF.

The CDR3 region is CASSYRDRGFYEQYF. The CDR3, as DNA: TGTGCCAGCAGTTACCGGGACAGGGGTTTCTACGAGCAGTACTTC. The chain links TRBV6-5 to TRBJ2-7; 10 nucleotides match TRBD1. Germline V gene data show CDR1 as MNHEY and CDR2 as SVGAGI. The CDR3 runs 15 residues. Germline trimming cut 2 bases from V and 3 bases from J; bases unmatched to any gene: 4.

V gene TRBV21-1 combines with J gene TRBJ2-1; TRBD2 is the table's D call, not checked against the DNA. TRBV21-1 is annotated as a pseudogene. CDR3 length: 17 amino acids. CDR3 in amino acids: CASSPMRGGRGVRKQFF. The DNA for the CDR3 is TGTGCCAGCAGCCCAATGCGTGGCGGGAGGGGGGTCAGGAAGCAGTTCTTC.

The rearrangement uses TRBV5-6 and TRBJ2-6, with 7 bases matching TRBD1. The CDR3 totals 18 residues. After removal of 3 bases from V and 0 bases from J, the junction contained 9 bases not matched to a gene. CDR1 is SGHDT, CDR2 YYEEEE, per germline. The CDR3 is CASSSPGQITSGANVLTF. CDR3 DNA: TGTGCCAGCAGCTCGCCGGGACAGATAACCTCTGGGGCCAACGTCCTGACTTTC.

This clone was recorded only once. The genes are TRBV7-2 and TRBJ1-1, with TRBD1 matching over 7 bases. The trim removed 5 bases at V and 1 base at J, leaving 4 bases unmatched. The length of the CDR3 is 14 residues. Germline V gene data show CDR1 as SGHTA and CDR2 as FQGNSA. The CDR3 region is CASSLQGGNTEAFF. The CDR3, as DNA: TGTGCCAGCAGCCTCCAGGGGGGGAACACTGAAGCTTTCTTT.

This sequence joins TRBV18 and TRBJ1-4, with D perhaps TRBD1 (5 bases). CDR1 and CDR2 from the germline V gene are KGHSH and LQKENI. Trimming left V 3 bases short and J 0 bases short, with 8 bases between. The CDR3 is made up of 15 amino acids. Here the CDR3 DNA reads TGTGCCAGCTCACCCGGGGGTGCAACTAATGAAAAACTGTTTTTT. Translated, it gives CASSPGGATNEKLFF.

The rearrangement joins TRBV6-6 to TRBJ1-4; the match to TRBD1 covers 9 bases. The CDR3 sequence is 16 residues long. Per the germline V gene, CDR1 is MNHNY and CDR2 is SVGAGI (reference sequence). The ends lost 2 bases at V and 8 bases at J; junction bases unmatched: 9. CDR3 amino acids: CASSYPAQGAREKLFF. The DNA of the CDR3 is TGTGCCAGCAGTTACCCTGCACAGGGGGCGAGGGAAAAACTGTTTTTT.

The chain couples TRBV10-2 to TRBJ2-7; 13 bases align to TRBD2. The V and J ends lost 6 bases and 5 bases, in that order; junction bases with no gene match: 7. The CDR3 covers 15 residues. Per the germline V gene, CDR1 is WSHSY and CDR2 is SAAADI. The CDR3 protein is CASRDWTSGSHEQYF. As DNA, the CDR3 is TGCGCCAGCAGGGATTGGACTAGCGGGAGCCACGAGCAGTACTTC.

In DNA, the CDR3 is TGTGCCAGCAGCGTAGATTCGGGGTTTAATGAAAAACTGTTTTTT. Protein sequence: CASSVDSGFNEKLFF. V usage is TRBV9 and J usage is TRBJ1-4; no definite D call. The length of the CDR3 is 15 residues. Between the trimmed V and J ends, which lost 0 bases and 4 bases, there was a span of 10 bases. CDR1 is SGDLS, CDR2 YYNGEE, per germline. Full variable domain (remainder filled in from reference TRBV9 and TRBJ1-4): DSGVTQTPKHLITATGQRVTLRCSPRSGDLSVYWYQQSLDQGLQFLIQYYNGEERAKGNILERFSAQQFPDLHSELNLSSLELGDSALYFCASSVDSGFNEKLFFGSGTQLSVL.

This clone was counted only a few times. CDR3 protein: CASSQEVGTWGEQYF. In DNA form, the CDR3 reads TGCGCCAGCAGCCAAGAAGTCGGGACTTGGGGGGAGCAGTACTTC. The J gene is TRBJ2-7, the V gene TRBV4-1; tentatively, D is TRBD2 (6 bases). Germline V gives CDR1 MGHRA, CDR2 YSYEKL. Trimming left V 0 bases short and J 7 bases short, with 16 bases between. The CDR3 contains 15 residues.

The chain joins TRBV4-1 to TRBJ1-4; TRBD1 is a possible D gene (6 bases). The ends were cut back, 3 bases at V and 3 bases at J, with 14 bases in the middle. CDR1 MGHRA and CDR2 YSYEKL come from the germline V gene. The CDR3 runs 16 residues. The CDR3 DNA sequence: TGCGCCAGCAGCCAGGGCCCAGCAGGGGCTAATGAAAAACTGTTTTTT. Translating gives CASSQGPAGANEKLFF.

The chain combines TRBV2 with TRBJ2-7; weak D call: TRBD2 (5 bases). The ends were cut back, 7 bases at V and 7 bases at J, with 20 bases in the middle. There are 14 residues in the CDR3. The germline V gene encodes CDR1 SNHLY and CDR2 FYNNEI. The CDR3: CASTGYGVAREQYF. In DNA form, the CDR3 reads TGTGCCAGCACCGGCTACGGAGTAGCGAGGGAGCAGTACTTC.

The chain joins TRBV21-1 to TRBJ1-5. TRBV21-1 constitutes a pseudogene. The CDR3 loop spans 19 amino acids. The CDR3 DNA reads as TGTGCCAGCAGCAAGGCGTCCGGGGTTCGGTCATTGGGCAATCAGCCCCAGCATTTT. It codes for CASSKASGVRSLGNQPQHF.

The V gene is TRBV29-1, the J gene TRBJ2-3; perhaps TRBD2 as D (5 bases). V lost 1 base and J lost 3, with 5 bases in between. The CDR3 is 12 residues long. Germline V gene sequence: CDR1 SQVTM, CDR2 ANQGSEA. CDR3: CSVEGGTDTQYF. As DNA, the CDR3 is TGCAGCGTTGAAGGCGGGACAGATACGCAGTATTTT.

In its sample, this clone was seen once. The CDR3 region has the DNA TGTGCCAGAAGCTTGAAGTGCAGGGGTCGACTATCCTACGAGCAGTACTTC. This encodes CARSLKCRGRLSYEQYF. V is TRBV5-3 and J is TRBJ2-7, with D possibly being TRBD1 (6 bases). TRBV5-3 is an open reading frame, and its role is uncertain. V was shortened by 1 base and J by 1 base, with 18 bases between the two germline ends. This CDR3 region has 17 residues.

V is TRBV5-8 and J is TRBJ1-5; D gene uncertain. The CDR3 length is 17 residues. Between the trimmed V and J ends, which lost 0 bases and 0 bases, there was a span of 13 bases. CDR1 is SGHTS, CDR2 YDEGEE, per germline. CDR3 in DNA: TGTGCCAGCAGCTTGGAGGCCAGGCTGTATAGCAATCAGCCCCAGCATTTT. As protein: CASSLEARLYSNQPQHF.

The rearrangement links TRBV5-8 to TRBJ2-7, with 8 bases matching TRBD2. The J segment lost 2 bases and the V segment lost 5 bases, leaving 9 bases of the junction unmatched. The CDR3 spans 15 residues. The germline CDR1 and CDR2 sequences are SGHTS and YDEGEE. The CDR3 DNA is TGTGCCAGCAGGCCTATGGGACTAGGGACCTACGAGCAGTACTTC. As protein: CASRPMGLGTYEQYF.

This chain joins TRBV2 and TRBJ2-5; D may be TRBD1 (6 bases). The ends were cut back, 6 bases at V and 5 bases at J, with 16 bases in the middle. Germline values: CDR1 SNHLY, CDR2 FYNNEI. This CDR3 has 14 amino acids. CDR3 loop: CASRWDTGWETQYF. The CDR3 region has the DNA TGTGCCAGCAGATGGGACACAGGGTGGGAGACCCAGTACTTC.

This clone was observed once. The chain recombines TRBV6-5 with TRBJ2-7; 9 bases are shared with TRBD1. From germline, CDR1 is MNHEY and CDR2 SVGAGI. Trimming removed 6 bases from V and 4 bases from J; junction bases left unmatched: 7. This CDR3 is built from 14 residues. CDR3 in amino acids: CASRTGTGPYEQYF. The CDR3 region has the DNA TGTGCCAGCAGAACCGGGACAGGGCCTTACGAGCAGTACTTC.

This chain uses TRBV6-6 with TRBJ2-1; D unclear. The CDR3 is 12 amino acids. V was cut by 4 bases and J by 6 bases, with 7 bases left in between. In germline, CDR1 is MNHNY, CDR2 SVGAGI (reference sequence). CDR3 amino acids: CASSLASNEQFF. CDR3 sequence (DNA): TGTGCCAGCAGTTTGGCCAGCAATGAGCAGTTCTTC.

The table lists this clone with many counts. V gene TRBV7-9 combines with J gene TRBJ2-1; 10 nucleotides agree with TRBD2. In germline, CDR1 is SEHNR, CDR2 FQNEAQ (reference sequence). V lost 3 bases to trimming and J lost 3 bases; unmatched junction nucleotides: 8. The CDR3 consists of 17 residues. The CDR3: CASSFTALAGDYNEQFF. CDR3 DNA: TGTGCCAGCAGCTTCACCGCCCTAGCGGGGGACTACAATGAGCAGTTCTTC.